Listed below are T cell receptor beta chains from one sample, sequenced in a study of blood T cell repertoires in COVID-19. Sequenced by immunoSEQ multiplex PCR; TCRdb stores in-frame clones only, minus some. The sample yields more than 250,000 clones, about nine tenths seen once. The sequenced material came from peripheral blood. The receptors stem from a woman between 50 and 59 years old with COVID-19, enrolled during active disease. The conserved cysteine and the conserved F or W are not part of the CDR3 here. Each record gives: clone size, J gene, V gene, D gene, CDR3 length, CDR3 protein. D genes are given only for firm matches. Expanded clones are given a class, and other clones once, few, many or no size at all.

. | TRBJ1-5 | TRBV11-2 | . | 12 | ASSLRHGNQPQH
. | TRBJ2-3 | TRBV6-5 | TRBD2 | 12 | ASTLTSGLDTQY
. | TRBJ1-1 | TRBV6-6 | . | 12 | ATTLQRGNTEAF
. | TRBJ2-5 | TRBV7-9 | . | 11 | ASSLAGGETQY
. | TRBJ2-2 | TRBV30 | . | 13 | AWIFGGLNTGELF
. | TRBJ2-7 | TRBV5-1 | . | 15 | ASSLGGVSGGLYEQY
. | TRBJ2-1 | TRBV27 | TRBD1 | 13 | ASTPDRGGYNEQF
. | TRBJ2-2 | TRBV5-5 | TRBD1 | 13 | ASSRTGSGTGELF
. | TRBJ1-1 | TRBV7-2 | . | 13 | ASSLLGAMNTEAF
. | TRBJ1-1 | TRBV7-9 | . | 12 | ASSLALAGEEAF
. | TRBJ2-7 | TRBV7-9 | . | 12 | ASSLDRGMDEQY
. | TRBJ1-5 | TRBV6-5 | TRBD1 | 12 | ASKRGTANQPQH
. | TRBJ2-2 | TRBV19 | . | 14 | ASEWARAQSTGELF
. | TRBJ2-1 | TRBV7-3 | TRBD2 | 14 | ASSSTSGRHYNEQF
. | TRBJ2-7 | TRBV19 | . | 11 | ACQARDRYEQY
. | TRBJ1-1 | TRBV6-5 | . | 12 | ASSYSQGNTEAF
. | TRBJ2-3 | TRBV6-5 | TRBD2 | 14 | ASSYRGRASPDTQY
. | TRBJ1-1 | TRBV11-2 | . | 10 | ASSYKSTEAF
. | TRBJ2-3 | TRBV27 | . | 13 | ASANLMRSTDTQY
. | TRBJ2-7 | TRBV6-5 | TRBD1 | 13 | ASSTYGTGSYEQY
. | TRBJ2-7 | TRBV19 | TRBD1 | 13 | ASSYGQGPSYEQY
. | TRBJ1-1 | TRBV9 | . | 13 | ASSSGGQINTEAF
. | TRBJ2-7 | TRBV18 | . | 13 | ASSPEGASSYEQY
. | TRBJ2-7 | TRBV5-4 | TRBD2 | 11 | ASSLDTSGAQY
. | TRBJ2-7 | TRBV6-6 | TRBD2 | 13 | ASSPMVAGPYEQY
. | TRBJ1-2 | TRBV7-2 | . | 13 | ASSLEPGGYYGYT
. | TRBJ1-1 | TRBV6-5 | . | 13 | ASSPPGGAGTEAF
. | TRBJ2-1 | TRBV7-2 | TRBD2 | 13 | ASKDGSGSFTEQF
. | TRBJ2-2 | TRBV7-9 | TRBD2 | 14 | ASSTGLAGVTGELF
. | TRBJ2-1 | TRBV5-6 | TRBD1 | 12 | ANSGDSSYNEQF
once | TRBJ1-5 | TRBV5-4 | . | 13 | ASSLDRGSSQPQH
. | TRBJ2-5 | TRBV19 | . | 12 | ASSSTSRGETQY
. | TRBJ2-3 | TRBV28 | TRBD2 | 14 | ATHSGRAMAPDTQY
. | TRBJ2-7 | TRBV5-1 | TRBD2 | 10 | ASSSSGSEQY
. | TRBJ2-2 | TRBV5-4 | . | 15 | ASSDPTAGINTGELF
once | TRBJ1-2 | TRBV11-2 | . | 10 | ASSWGGTGYT
. | TRBJ1-2 | TRBV19 | . | 14 | ASSIDTVHSNYGYT
. | TRBJ2-7 | TRBV6-5 | . | 11 | ASTKRGTWEQY
. | TRBJ2-2 | TRBV5-1 | TRBD2 | 13 | ASSLETSGIGELF
. | TRBJ2-1 | TRBV15 | TRBD1 | 14 | ATSRVGQGVDNEQF
. | TRBJ1-6 | TRBV18 | TRBD1 | 14 | ASSPSGTGESSPLH